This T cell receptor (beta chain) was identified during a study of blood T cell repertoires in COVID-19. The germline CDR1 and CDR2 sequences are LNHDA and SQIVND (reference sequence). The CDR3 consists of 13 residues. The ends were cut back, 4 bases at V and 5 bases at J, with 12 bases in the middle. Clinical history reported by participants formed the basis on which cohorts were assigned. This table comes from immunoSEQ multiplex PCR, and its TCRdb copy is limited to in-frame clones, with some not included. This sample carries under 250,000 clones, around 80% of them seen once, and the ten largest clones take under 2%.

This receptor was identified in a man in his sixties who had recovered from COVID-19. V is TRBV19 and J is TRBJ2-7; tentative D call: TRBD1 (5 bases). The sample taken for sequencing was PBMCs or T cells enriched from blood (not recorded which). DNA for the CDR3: TGTGCCAGTAGTAAGGACACGGGTGACGAGCAGTACTTC. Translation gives CASSKDTGDEQYF.